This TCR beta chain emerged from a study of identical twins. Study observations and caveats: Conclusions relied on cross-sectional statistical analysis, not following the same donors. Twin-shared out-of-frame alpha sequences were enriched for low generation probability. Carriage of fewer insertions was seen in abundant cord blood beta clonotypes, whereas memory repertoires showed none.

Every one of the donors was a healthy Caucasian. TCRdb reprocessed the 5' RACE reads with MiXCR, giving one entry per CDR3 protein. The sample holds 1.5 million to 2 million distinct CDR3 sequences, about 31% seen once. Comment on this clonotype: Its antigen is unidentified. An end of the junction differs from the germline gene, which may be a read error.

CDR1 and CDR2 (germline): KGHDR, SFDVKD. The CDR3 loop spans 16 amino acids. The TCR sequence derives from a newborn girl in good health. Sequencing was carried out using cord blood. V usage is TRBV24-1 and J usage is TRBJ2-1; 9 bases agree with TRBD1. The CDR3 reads CATSDPDRGRINGQFF. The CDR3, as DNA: TGTGCCACCAGTGACCCGGACAGGGGACGCATCAATGGGCAGTTCTTC.